This T cell receptor beta chain originates from a study of shared clonotypes between healthy human individuals. Whole-study findings and limits: Compared with clonotypes that all four donors shared, non-shared clonotypes had lower generation probabilities.

In regard to this clone: The target antigen is unknown.

CD45RA-negative memory and CD45RA+ naive subsets were split from the CD4+ cells. Measured with immunoSEQ multiplex PCR; TCRdb has only the in-frame clones, and not every one. The sample yields millions of clones, around 95% seen once. CDR3 length equals 16 residues. With 6 bases clipped from V and 5 bases from J, the junction kept 7 bases outside the gene matches. The V gene's germline CDR1 is WSHSY and CDR2 SAAADI. The TCR originated in a man younger than 35 in good health. Sequenced sample: naive CD4+ T cells sorted from blood. Stated subset: CD45RA+ positively selected. This sequence joins TRBV10-2 and TRBJ2-5; 15 bases fit TRBD2. The CDR3, as DNA: TGCGCCAGCAGAGGACTAGCGGGGGGGCCGGGTGAGACCCAGTACTTC. Its protein product is CASRGLAGGPGETQYF.